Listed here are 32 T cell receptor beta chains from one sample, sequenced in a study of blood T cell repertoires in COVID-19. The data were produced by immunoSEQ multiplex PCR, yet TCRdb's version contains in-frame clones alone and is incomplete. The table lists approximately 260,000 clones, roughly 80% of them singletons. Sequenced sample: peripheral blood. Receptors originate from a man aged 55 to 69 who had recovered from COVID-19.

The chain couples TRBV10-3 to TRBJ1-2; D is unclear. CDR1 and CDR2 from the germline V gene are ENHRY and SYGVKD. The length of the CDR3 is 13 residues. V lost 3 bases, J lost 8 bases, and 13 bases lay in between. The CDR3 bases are TGTGCCATCAGTGATACAACATTCAAAGGCTACACCTTC. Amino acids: CAISDTTFKGYTF.

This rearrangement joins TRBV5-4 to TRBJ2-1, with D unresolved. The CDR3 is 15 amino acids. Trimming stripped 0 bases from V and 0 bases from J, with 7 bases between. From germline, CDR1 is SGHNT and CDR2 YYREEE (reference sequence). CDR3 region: CASSLAASSYNEQFF. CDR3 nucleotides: TGTGCCAGCAGCTTGGCTGCGAGCTCCTACAATGAGCAGTTCTTC.

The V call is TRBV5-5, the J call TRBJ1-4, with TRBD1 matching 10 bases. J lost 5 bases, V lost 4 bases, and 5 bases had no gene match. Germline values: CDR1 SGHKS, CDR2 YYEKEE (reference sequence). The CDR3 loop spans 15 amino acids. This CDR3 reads CASSSVGQGNEKLFF. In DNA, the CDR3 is TGTGCCAGCAGCAGTGTGGGACAGGGGAATGAAAAACTGTTTTTT.

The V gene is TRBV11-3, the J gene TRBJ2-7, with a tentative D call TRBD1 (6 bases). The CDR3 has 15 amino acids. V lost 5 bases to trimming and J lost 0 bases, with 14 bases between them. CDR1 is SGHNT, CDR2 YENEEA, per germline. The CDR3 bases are TGTGCCAGCAGCCCGGGACAATTCTCCTCCTACGAGCAGTACTTC. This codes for CASSPGQFSSYEQYF.

CDR3 sequence: CAIRDSRTSYEQYF. The CDR3, as DNA: TGTGCCATCAGGGACAGCCGAACTTCCTACGAGCAGTACTTC. The chain links TRBV10-3 to TRBJ2-7, with D perhaps matching TRBD1 (6 bases). The V end was cut by 6 bases, the J end by 1 base, with 13 bases between. CDR3 size: 14 residues. The germline gives CDR1 ENHRY, CDR2 SYGVKD.

The CDR3 protein is CASRKQGALGNTIYF. CDR3 nucleotide sequence: TGTGCCAGCAGAAAACAGGGGGCGCTTGGAAACACCATATATTTT. V and J are TRBV6-5 and TRBJ1-3; TRBD1 matches at 9 bases. The CDR3 consists of 15 residues. Germline loops: CDR1 MNHEY, CDR2 SVGAGI. Trimming took 6 bases from V and 3 from J; bases not matched to a gene: 6.

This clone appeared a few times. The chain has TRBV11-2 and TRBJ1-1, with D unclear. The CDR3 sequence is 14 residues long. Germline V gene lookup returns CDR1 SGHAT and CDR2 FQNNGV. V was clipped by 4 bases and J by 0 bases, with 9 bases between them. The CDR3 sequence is CASSSSGLNTEAFF. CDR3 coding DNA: TGTGCCAGCAGCTCATCGGGGTTGAACACTGAAGCTTTCTTT.

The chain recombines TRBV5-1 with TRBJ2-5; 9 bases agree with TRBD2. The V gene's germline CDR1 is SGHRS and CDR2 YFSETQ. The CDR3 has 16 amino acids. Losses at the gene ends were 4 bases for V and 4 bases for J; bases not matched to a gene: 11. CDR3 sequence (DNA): TGCGCCAGCAGCCAGGGGTCTAGCGGGATAGGAGAGACCCAGTACTTC. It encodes CASSQGSSGIGETQYF.

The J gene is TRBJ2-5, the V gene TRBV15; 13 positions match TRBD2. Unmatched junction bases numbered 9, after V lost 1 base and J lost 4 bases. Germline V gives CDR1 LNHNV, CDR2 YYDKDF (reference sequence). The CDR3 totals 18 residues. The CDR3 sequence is CATSRGTSGSSLRETQYF. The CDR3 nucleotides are TGTGCCACCAGCAGAGGGACTAGCGGGAGTTCGTTGCGAGAGACCCAGTACTTC.

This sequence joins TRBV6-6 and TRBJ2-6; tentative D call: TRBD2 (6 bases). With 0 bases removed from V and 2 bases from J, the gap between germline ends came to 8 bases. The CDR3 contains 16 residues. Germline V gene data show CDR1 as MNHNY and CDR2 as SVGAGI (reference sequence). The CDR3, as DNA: TGTGCCAGCAGTTACTCTTCGGGGGCTGGGGCCAACGTCCTGACTTTC. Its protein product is CASSYSSGAGANVLTF.

The CDR3 DNA sequence: TGTGCCAGCAGTGAACGCGGCCCCTCCTACGAGCAGTACTTC. This encodes CASSERGPSYEQYF. The rearrangement links TRBV6-1 to TRBJ2-7; the D is unclear. Trimming took 2 bases from V and 0 from J, leaving 8 bases between them. CDR1 and CDR2 (germline): MNHNS, SASEGT. The CDR3 loop spans 14 amino acids.

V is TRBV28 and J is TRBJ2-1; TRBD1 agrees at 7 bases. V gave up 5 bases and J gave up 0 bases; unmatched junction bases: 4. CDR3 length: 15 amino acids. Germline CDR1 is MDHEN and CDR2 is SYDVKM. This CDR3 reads CASSPGGSSYNEQFF. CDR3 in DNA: TGTGCCAGCAGTCCAGGGGGTAGCTCCTACAATGAGCAGTTCTTC.

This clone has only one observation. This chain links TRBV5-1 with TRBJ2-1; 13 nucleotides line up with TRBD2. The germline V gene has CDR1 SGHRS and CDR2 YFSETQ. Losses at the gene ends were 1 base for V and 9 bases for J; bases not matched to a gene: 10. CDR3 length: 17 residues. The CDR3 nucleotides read TGCGCCAGCAGCTTGCTGACTAGCGGGGGGACCTCGGGTGAGCAGTTCTTC. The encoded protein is CASSLLTSGGTSGEQFF.

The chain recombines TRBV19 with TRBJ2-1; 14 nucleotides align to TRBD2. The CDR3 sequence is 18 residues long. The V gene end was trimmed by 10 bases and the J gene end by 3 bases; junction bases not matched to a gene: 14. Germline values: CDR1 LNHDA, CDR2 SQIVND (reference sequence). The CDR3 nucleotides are TGTGCCACCTCAAACCGGGGACTAGCGGGAGTGGGCTACAATGAGCAGTTCTTC. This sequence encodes CATSNRGLAGVGYNEQFF.

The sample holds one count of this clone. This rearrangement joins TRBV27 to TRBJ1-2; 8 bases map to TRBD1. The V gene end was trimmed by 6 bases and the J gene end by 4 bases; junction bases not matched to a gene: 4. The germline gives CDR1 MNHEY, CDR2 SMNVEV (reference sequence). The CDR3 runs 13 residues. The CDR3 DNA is TGTGCCAGCAGGGACAGGGAGGGCTATGGCTACACCTTC. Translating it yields CASRDREGYGYTF.

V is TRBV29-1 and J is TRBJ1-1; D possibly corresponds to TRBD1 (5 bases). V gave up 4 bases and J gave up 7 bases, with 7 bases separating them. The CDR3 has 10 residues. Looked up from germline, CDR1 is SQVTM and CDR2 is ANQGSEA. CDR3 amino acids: CSVVTVEAFF. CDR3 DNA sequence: TGCAGCGTTGTGACAGTTGAAGCTTTCTTT. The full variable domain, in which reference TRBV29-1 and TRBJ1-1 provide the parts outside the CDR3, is SAVISQKPSRDICQRGTSLTIQCQVDSQVTMMFWYRQQPGQSLTLIATANQGSEATYESGFVIDKFPISRPNLTFSTLTVSNMSPEDSSIYLCSVVTVEAFFGQGTRLTVV.

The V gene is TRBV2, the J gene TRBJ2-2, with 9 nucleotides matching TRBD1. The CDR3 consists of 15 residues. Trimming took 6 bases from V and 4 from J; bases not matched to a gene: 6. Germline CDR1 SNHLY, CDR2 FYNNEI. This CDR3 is CASRTQGAATGELFF. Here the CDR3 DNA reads TGTGCCAGCAGGACACAGGGGGCAGCCACCGGGGAGCTGTTTTTT.

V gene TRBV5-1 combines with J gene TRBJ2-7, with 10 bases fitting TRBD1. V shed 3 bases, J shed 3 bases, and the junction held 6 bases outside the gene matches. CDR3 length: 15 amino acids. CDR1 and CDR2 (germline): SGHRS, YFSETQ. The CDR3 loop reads CASSSRQGAFYEQYF. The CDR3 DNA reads TGCGCCAGCAGCTCCCGACAGGGGGCTTTCTACGAGCAGTACTTC. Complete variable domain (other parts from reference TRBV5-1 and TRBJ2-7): KAGVTQTPRYLIKTRGQQVTLSCSPISGHRSVSWYQQTPGQGLQFLFEYFSETQRNKGNFPGRFSGRQFSNSRSEMNVSTLELGDSALYLCASSSRQGAFYEQYFGPGTRLTVT.

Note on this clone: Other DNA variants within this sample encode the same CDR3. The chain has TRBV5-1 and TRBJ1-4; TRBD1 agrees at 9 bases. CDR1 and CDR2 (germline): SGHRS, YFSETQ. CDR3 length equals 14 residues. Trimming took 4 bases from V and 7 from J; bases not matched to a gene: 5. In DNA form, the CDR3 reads TGCGCCAGCAGCCTCGGACAGGGGTCTGAAAAACTGTTTTTT. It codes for CASSLGQGSEKLFF.

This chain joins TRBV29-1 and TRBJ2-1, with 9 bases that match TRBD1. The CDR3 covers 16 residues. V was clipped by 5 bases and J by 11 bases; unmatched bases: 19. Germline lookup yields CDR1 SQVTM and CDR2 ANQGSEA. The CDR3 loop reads CSVRGVGQGILRKQFF. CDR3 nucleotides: TGCAGCGTTAGAGGGGTGGGACAGGGTATCCTTAGGAAGCAGTTCTTC.

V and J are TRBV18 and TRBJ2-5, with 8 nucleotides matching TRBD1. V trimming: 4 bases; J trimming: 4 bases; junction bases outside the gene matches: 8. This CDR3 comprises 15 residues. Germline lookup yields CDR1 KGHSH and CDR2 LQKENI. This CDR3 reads CASSQTLGQGETQYF. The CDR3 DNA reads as TGTGCCAGCTCACAAACACTTGGACAGGGAGAGACCCAGTACTTC.

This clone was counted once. The CDR3 DNA sequence: TGTGCCAGCAGCTTGGCCAATGCGGGTAACTATGGCTACACCTTC. This translates into CASSLANAGNYGYTF. The rearrangement joins TRBV5-4 to TRBJ1-2; D unclear. This CDR3 is 15 amino acids long. V lost 0 bases and J lost 1, with 10 bases in between. The germline gives CDR1 SGHNT, CDR2 YYREEE (reference sequence).

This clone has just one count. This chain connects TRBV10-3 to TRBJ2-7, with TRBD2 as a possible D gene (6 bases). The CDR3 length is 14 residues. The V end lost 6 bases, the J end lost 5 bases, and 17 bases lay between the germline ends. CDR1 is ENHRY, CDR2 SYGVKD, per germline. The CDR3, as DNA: TGTGCCATCAGCGCTGGAGTGGGCGGGGACGAGCAGTACTTC. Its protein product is CAISAGVGGDEQYF.

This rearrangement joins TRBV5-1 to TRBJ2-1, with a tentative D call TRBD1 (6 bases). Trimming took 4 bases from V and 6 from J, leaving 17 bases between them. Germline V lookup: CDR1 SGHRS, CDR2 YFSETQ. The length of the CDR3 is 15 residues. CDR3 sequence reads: CASSRTAPGINEQFF. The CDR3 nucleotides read TGCGCCAGCAGCCGGACAGCCCCTGGTATCAATGAGCAGTTCTTC.

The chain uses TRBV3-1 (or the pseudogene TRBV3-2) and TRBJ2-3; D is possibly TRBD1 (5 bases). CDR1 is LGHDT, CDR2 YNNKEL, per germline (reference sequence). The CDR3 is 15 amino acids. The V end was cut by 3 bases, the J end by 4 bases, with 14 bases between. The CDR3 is CASSQGRVGADTQYF. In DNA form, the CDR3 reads TGTGCCAGCAGCCAGGGCAGGGTAGGGGCAGATACGCAGTATTTT.

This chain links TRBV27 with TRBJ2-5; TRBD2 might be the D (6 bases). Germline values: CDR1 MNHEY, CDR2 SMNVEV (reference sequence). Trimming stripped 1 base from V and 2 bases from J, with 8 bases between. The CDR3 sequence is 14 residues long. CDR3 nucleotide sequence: TGTGCCAGCAGTTTATTGGGACTTCAAGAGACCCAGTACTTC. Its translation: CASSLLGLQETQYF.

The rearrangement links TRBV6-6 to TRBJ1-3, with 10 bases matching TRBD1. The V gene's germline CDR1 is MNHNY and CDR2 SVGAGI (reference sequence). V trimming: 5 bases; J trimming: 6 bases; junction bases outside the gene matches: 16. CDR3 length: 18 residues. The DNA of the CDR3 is TGTGCCAGCAGTCGAGAGCCCCTAGGACAGGGGGGAAAAAACACCATATATTTT. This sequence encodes CASSREPLGQGGKNTIYF.

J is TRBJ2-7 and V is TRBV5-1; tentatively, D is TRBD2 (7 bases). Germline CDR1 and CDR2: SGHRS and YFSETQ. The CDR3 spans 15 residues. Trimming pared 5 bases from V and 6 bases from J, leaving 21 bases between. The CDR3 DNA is TGCGCCAGCAGGCTAGGGGGTGGCGGGAGACTCGAGCAGTACTTC. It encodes CASRLGGGGRLEQYF.

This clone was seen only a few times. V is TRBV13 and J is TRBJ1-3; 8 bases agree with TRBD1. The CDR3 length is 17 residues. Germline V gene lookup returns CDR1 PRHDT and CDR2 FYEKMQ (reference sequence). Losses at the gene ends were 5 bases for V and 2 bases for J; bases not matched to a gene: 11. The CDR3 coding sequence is TGTGCCAGCAGCCGGGGGCAGGGGGCTCGTCCTGGAAACACCATATATTTT. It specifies CASSRGQGARPGNTIYF.

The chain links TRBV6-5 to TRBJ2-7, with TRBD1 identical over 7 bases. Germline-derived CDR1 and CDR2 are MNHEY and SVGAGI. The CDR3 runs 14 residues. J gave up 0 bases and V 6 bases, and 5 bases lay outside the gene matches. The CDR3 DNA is TGTGCCAGCAGAGAGACAGGGAGCTCCTACGAGCAGTACTTC. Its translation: CASRETGSSYEQYF.

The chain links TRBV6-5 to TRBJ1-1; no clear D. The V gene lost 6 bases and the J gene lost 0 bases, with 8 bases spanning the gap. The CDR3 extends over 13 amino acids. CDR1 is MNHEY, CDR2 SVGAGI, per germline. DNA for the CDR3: TGTGCCAGCAGATACGAGATGAACACTGAAGCTTTCTTT. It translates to CASRYEMNTEAFF.

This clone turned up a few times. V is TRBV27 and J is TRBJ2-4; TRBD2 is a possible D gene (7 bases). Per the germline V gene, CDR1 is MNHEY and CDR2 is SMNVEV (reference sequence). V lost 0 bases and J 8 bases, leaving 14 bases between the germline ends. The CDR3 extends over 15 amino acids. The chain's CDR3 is CASSLSGGEWYIQYF. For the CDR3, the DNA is TGTGCCAGCAGTTTATCAGGGGGGGAGTGGTACATTCAGTACTTC.